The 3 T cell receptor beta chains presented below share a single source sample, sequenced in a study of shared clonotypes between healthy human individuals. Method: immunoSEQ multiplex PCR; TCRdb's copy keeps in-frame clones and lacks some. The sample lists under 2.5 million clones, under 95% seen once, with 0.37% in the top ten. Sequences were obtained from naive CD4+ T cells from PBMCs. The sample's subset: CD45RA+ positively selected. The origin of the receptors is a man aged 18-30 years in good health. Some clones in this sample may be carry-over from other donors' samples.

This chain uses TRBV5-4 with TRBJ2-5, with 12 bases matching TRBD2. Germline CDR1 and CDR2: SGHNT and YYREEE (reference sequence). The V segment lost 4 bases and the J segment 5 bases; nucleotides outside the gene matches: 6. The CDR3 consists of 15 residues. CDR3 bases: TGTGCCAGCAGCCTGACTAGCGGGAGTTGGGAGACCCAGTACTTC. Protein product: CASSLTSGSWETQYF.

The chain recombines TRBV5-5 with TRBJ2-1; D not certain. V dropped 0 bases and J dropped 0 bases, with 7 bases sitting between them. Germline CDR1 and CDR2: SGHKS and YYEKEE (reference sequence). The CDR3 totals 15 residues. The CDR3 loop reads CASSLGPDSYNEQFF. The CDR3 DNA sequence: TGTGCCAGCAGCTTGGGGCCTGACTCCTACAATGAGCAGTTCTTC. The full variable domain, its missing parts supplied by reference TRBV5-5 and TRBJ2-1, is DAGVTQSPTHLIKTRGQQVTLRCSPISGHKSVSWYQQVLGQGPQFIFQYYEKEERGRGNFPDRFSARQFPNYSSELNVNALLLGDSALYLCASSLGPDSYNEQFFGPGTRLTVL.

In DNA, the CDR3 is TGTGCCAGCAGCTTAGGCCTTAGGGGCGGTTACAATGAGCAGTTCTTC. Protein product: CASSLGLRGGYNEQFF. The rearrangement uses TRBV11-2 and TRBJ2-1; maybe TRBD1 (5 bases). V gave up 1 base and J gave up 4 bases, with 14 bases separating them. The germline CDR1 and CDR2 sequences are SGHAT and FQNNGV. The CDR3 is 16 residues long. The full variable domain, rest sourced from reference TRBV11-2 and TRBJ2-1, is EAGVAQSPRYKIIEKRQSVAFWCNPISGHATLYWYQQILGQGPKLLIQFQNNGVVDDSQLPKDRFSAERLKGVDSTLKIQPAKLEDSAVYLCASSLGLRGGYNEQFFGPGTRLTVL.